Reported below is one T cell receptor beta chain. These data come from a study of CD8+ T cells in alopecia areata. At the level of the study: Those patients who were treated received oral tofacitinib, which was given at 5 to 10 mg twice daily for moderate-to-severe alopecia areata. Once tofacitinib had been taken for 6 to 18 months, 6 months off drug followed.

V was clipped by 0 bases and J by 5 bases, with 9 bases between them. This CDR3 contains 14 residues. Germline values: CDR1 LGHNA, CDR2 YNFKEQ. In each case, RNA was isolated and then reverse transcribed into cDNA as the sequencing template. The protocol was immunoSEQ multiplex PCR, while the TCRdb copy is restricted to in-frame clones and leaves out a portion. The sample has 160,000 or so clones, less than 75% seen once. The TCR comes from a human donor with alopecia areata. The specimen comprised CD8+ T cells sorted from blood, sampled at week 0. V is TRBV4-2 and J is TRBJ2-3, with D possibly being TRBD1 or TRBD2 (5 bases each). CDR3 in amino acids: CASSQDWGKDTQYF. The CDR3 DNA reads as TGTGCCAGCAGCCAAGATTGGGGGAAAGATACGCAGTATTTT.